Listed below are T cell receptor beta chains from one sample, sequenced in a study of T cells in localized non-small cell lung cancer. Here immunoSEQ multiplex PCR was the method, and the copy in TCRdb shows in-frame clones only, minus some. The sample lists over 30,000 clones; approximately 78% were seen once. Sequencing was performed on peripheral blood, taken before any cancer treatment. The receptors derive from a male donor older than 55 with stage II squamous cell lung carcinoma. CDR3s include the opening cysteine and the closing phenylalanine or tryptophan. A D gene is named only where the DNA matches it firmly. Not all rows give a size; the values are once, few, many and, for expanded clones, a class.

d_call: -; v_call: TRBV5-6; j_call: TRBJ2-7; clone_size: -; cdr3_aa: CASSLAHSYEQYF; cdr3_nt: TGTGCCAGCAGCTTGGCGCACAGCTACGAGCAGTACTTC
d_call: TRBD1; v_call: TRBV5-1; j_call: TRBJ2-7; clone_size: -; cdr3_aa: CASRTSGGFVYEQYF; cdr3_nt: TGCGCCAGCCGGACGTCAGGGGGTTTCGTCTACGAGCAGTACTTC
d_call: TRBD1; v_call: TRBV6-1; j_call: TRBJ2-2; clone_size: -; cdr3_aa: CASRGQKNTGELFF; cdr3_nt: TGTGCCAGCAGGGGACAGAAGAACACCGGGGAGCTGTTTTTT
d_call: TRBD1; v_call: TRBV28; j_call: TRBJ1-1; clone_size: -; cdr3_aa: CASSQGTANMNTEAFF; cdr3_nt: TGTGCCAGCAGCCAAGGGACAGCGAATATGAACACTGAAGCTTTCTTT
d_call: TRBD2; v_call: TRBV5-1; j_call: TRBJ2-7; clone_size: -; cdr3_aa: CASSLWTSASYEQYF; cdr3_nt: TGCGCCAGCAGCTTGTGGACTAGCGCCTCCTACGAGCAGTACTTC
d_call: TRBD1; v_call: TRBV2; j_call: TRBJ1-1; clone_size: -; cdr3_aa: CASSEGTGVRGTEAFF; cdr3_nt: TGTGCCAGCAGTGAAGGGACAGGGGTGAGGGGCACTGAAGCTTTCTTT
d_call: -; v_call: TRBV10-1; j_call: TRBJ2-2; clone_size: -; cdr3_aa: CASSFSSAGELFF; cdr3_nt: TGCGCCAGCAGCTTTTCTAGCGCCGGGGAGCTGTTTTTT
d_call: -; v_call: TRBV11-1; j_call: TRBJ2-1; clone_size: -; cdr3_aa: CASSPWGASYNEQFF; cdr3_nt: TGTGCCAGCAGCCCCTGGGGTGCCTCCTACAATGAGCAGTTCTTC
d_call: -; v_call: TRBV6-6; j_call: TRBJ1-1; clone_size: -; cdr3_aa: CASSRGTWNTEAFF; cdr3_nt: TGTGCCAGCAGTAGGGGGACTTGGAACACTGAAGCTTTCTTT
d_call: -; v_call: TRBV29-1; j_call: TRBJ1-2; clone_size: -; cdr3_aa: CSVGRGPDNYGYTF; cdr3_nt: TGCAGCGTTGGTCGGGGGCCTGATAACTATGGCTACACCTTC
d_call: TRBD1; v_call: TRBV7-8; j_call: TRBJ2-7; clone_size: -; cdr3_aa: CASSLDRGFYEQYF; cdr3_nt: TGTGCCAGCAGCTTGGACAGGGGATTCTACGAGCAGTACTTC
d_call: TRBD2; v_call: TRBV19; j_call: TRBJ2-1; clone_size: medium-sized; cdr3_aa: CASSIGTSFNEQFF; cdr3_nt: TGTGCCAGTAGTATCGGGACTAGTTTCAATGAGCAGTTCTTC
d_call: -; v_call: TRBV10-3; j_call: TRBJ1-4; clone_size: -; cdr3_aa: CAIAWGANEKLFF; cdr3_nt: TGTGCCATAGCCTGGGGGGCTAATGAAAAACTGTTTTTT
d_call: -; v_call: TRBV7-8; j_call: TRBJ1-5; clone_size: -; cdr3_aa: CASSLTPGHHSNQPQHF; cdr3_nt: TGTGCCAGCAGTTTAACGCCGGGACATCATAGCAATCAGCCCCAGCATTTT
d_call: -; v_call: TRBV19; j_call: TRBJ1-2; clone_size: -; cdr3_aa: CASRMGGSGPTCTF; cdr3_nt: TGTGCCAGTAGGATGGGGGGTTCCGGACCGACCTGCACCTTC
d_call: -; v_call: TRBV7-9; j_call: TRBJ2-7; clone_size: -; cdr3_aa: CASSSGLIYEQYF; cdr3_nt: TGTGCCAGCAGCTCGGGACTGATTTACGAGCAGTACTTC
d_call: TRBD1; v_call: TRBV11-3; j_call: TRBJ2-2; clone_size: -; cdr3_aa: CASSFSDRGSGELFF; cdr3_nt: TGTGCCAGCAGCTTCTCTGACAGGGGTTCCGGGGAGCTGTTTTTT
d_call: -; v_call: TRBV6-6; j_call: TRBJ1-6; clone_size: -; cdr3_aa: CASSLYRESNSPLHF; cdr3_nt: TGTGCCAGCAGTCTGTACAGGGAGTCTAATTCACCCCTCCACTTT
d_call: -; v_call: TRBV15; j_call: TRBJ2-7; clone_size: -; cdr3_aa: CATSRGGSAAYEQYF; cdr3_nt: TGTGCCACCAGCAGAGGAGGTAGCGCGGCCTACGAGCAGTACTTC
d_call: TRBD1; v_call: TRBV19; j_call: TRBJ2-1; clone_size: once; cdr3_aa: CASSIPTGTGVNEQFF; cdr3_nt: TGTGCCAGTAGTATCCCAACCGGGACAGGGGTCAATGAGCAGTTCTTC
d_call: -; v_call: TRBV2; j_call: TRBJ1-3; clone_size: -; cdr3_aa: CASTRGTGNTIYF; cdr3_nt: TGTGCCAGCACGAGGGGAACTGGAAACACCATATATTTT
d_call: -; v_call: TRBV20-1; j_call: TRBJ1-5; clone_size: -; cdr3_aa: CSAGTNQPQHF; cdr3_nt: TGCAGTGCTGGGACCAATCAGCCCCAGCATTTT
d_call: -; v_call: TRBV5-4; j_call: TRBJ2-3; clone_size: -; cdr3_aa: CASSPRGGRGTDTQYF; cdr3_nt: TGTGCCAGCAGCCCGAGGGGGGGCCGGGGCACAGATACGCAGTATTTT
d_call: -; v_call: TRBV29-1; j_call: TRBJ2-3; clone_size: -; cdr3_aa: CSVTVLTAGASDTQYF; cdr3_nt: TGCAGCGTCACAGTCCTGACCGCTGGGGCATCAGATACGCAGTATTTT
d_call: TRBD1; v_call: TRBV29-1; j_call: TRBJ1-4; clone_size: once; cdr3_aa: CSAVGQAYEKLFF; cdr3_nt: TGCAGCGCTGTGGGACAGGCGTATGAAAAACTGTTTTTT
d_call: TRBD1; v_call: TRBV11-2; j_call: TRBJ1-2; clone_size: -; cdr3_aa: CASSFGTGVLYGYTF; cdr3_nt: TGTGCCAGCAGCTTTGGGACAGGCGTTCTCTATGGCTACACCTTC
d_call: TRBD1; v_call: TRBV11-2; j_call: TRBJ2-7; clone_size: few; cdr3_aa: CASSLDRGDEQYF; cdr3_nt: TGTGCCAGCAGTTTGGACAGGGGAGACGAGCAGTACTTC
d_call: -; v_call: TRBV6-6; j_call: TRBJ1-5; clone_size: -; cdr3_aa: CASSFSRVGQPQHF; cdr3_nt: TGTGCCAGCAGTTTTTCCAGGGTTGGGCAGCCCCAGCATTTT
d_call: -; v_call: TRBV15; j_call: TRBJ2-7; clone_size: -; cdr3_aa: CATSRSTNYEQYF; cdr3_nt: TGTGCCACCAGCCGTTCCACGAACTACGAGCAGTACTTC
d_call: -; v_call: TRBV15; j_call: TRBJ1-5; clone_size: -; cdr3_aa: CATSRHPLGSNQPQHF; cdr3_nt: TGTGCCACCAGCAGGCACCCCCTGGGGAGCAATCAGCCCCAGCATTTT
d_call: -; v_call: TRBV15; j_call: TRBJ1-5; clone_size: -; cdr3_aa: CATSPQRTDNQPQHF; cdr3_nt: TGTGCCACCAGCCCCCAACGCACGGATAATCAGCCCCAGCATTTT
d_call: -; v_call: TRBV4-1; j_call: TRBJ2-3; clone_size: -; cdr3_aa: CASSVSRVLTDTQYF; cdr3_nt: TGCGCCAGCAGCGTATCAAGGGTTCTCACAGATACGCAGTATTTT
d_call: -; v_call: TRBV18; j_call: TRBJ1-2; clone_size: -; cdr3_aa: CASSPPLTNGYGYTF; cdr3_nt: TGTGCCAGCTCACCACCGCTCACAAACGGCTATGGCTACACCTTC
d_call: -; v_call: TRBV6-5; j_call: TRBJ2-5; clone_size: -; cdr3_aa: CASSSRLVVTQYF; cdr3_nt: TGTGCCAGCAGTTCCCGACTAGTGGTGACCCAGTACTTC
d_call: -; v_call: TRBV19; j_call: TRBJ1-6; clone_size: -; cdr3_aa: CASSYQGHSPLHF; cdr3_nt: TGTGCCAGTAGTTACCAGGGGCATTCACCCCTCCACTTT
d_call: TRBD1; v_call: TRBV9; j_call: TRBJ1-1; clone_size: -; cdr3_aa: CASSARDRGLPNTEAFF; cdr3_nt: TGTGCCAGCAGCGCGCGGGACAGGGGGCTCCCGAACACTGAAGCTTTCTTT
d_call: -; v_call: TRBV18; j_call: TRBJ2-2; clone_size: few; cdr3_aa: CASSSLDMNTGELFF; cdr3_nt: TGTGCCAGCTCCTCCCTAGATATGAACACCGGGGAGCTGTTTTTT
d_call: -; v_call: TRBV30; j_call: TRBJ1-1; clone_size: -; cdr3_aa: CAWSLDARVKDEAFF; cdr3_nt: TGTGCCTGGAGTCTGGACGCTCGGGTGAAGGATGAAGCTTTCTTT
d_call: -; v_call: TRBV5-8; j_call: TRBJ1-1; clone_size: -; cdr3_aa: CASCIGGRIRNTEAFF; cdr3_nt: TGTGCCAGCTGCATTGGGGGGCGGATTCGGAACACTGAAGCTTTCTTT
d_call: -; v_call: TRBV25-1; j_call: TRBJ1-6; clone_size: -; cdr3_aa: CASSLDRGTITPLHF; cdr3_nt: TGTGCCAGCAGCTTAGATCGAGGGACAATTACACCCCTCCACTTT
d_call: TRBD2; v_call: TRBV19; j_call: TRBJ2-5; clone_size: -; cdr3_aa: CASSISNRIAGGKETQYF; cdr3_nt: TGTGCCAGTAGTATTAGTAATCGGATAGCGGGGGGGAAAGAGACCCAGTACTTC
d_call: TRBD2; v_call: TRBV5-5; j_call: TRBJ2-3; clone_size: -; cdr3_aa: CASSLEREGDTQYF; cdr3_nt: TGTGCCAGCAGCTTGGAGAGGGAGGGAGATACGCAGTATTTT
d_call: -; v_call: TRBV11-2; j_call: TRBJ2-7; clone_size: once; cdr3_aa: CASSDGPREQYF; cdr3_nt: TGTGCCAGCAGCGACGGACCCCGTGAGCAGTACTTC
d_call: -; v_call: TRBV30; j_call: TRBJ2-7; clone_size: -; cdr3_aa: CAWSVRGLPYEQYF; cdr3_nt: TGTGCCTGGAGTGTTAGGGGTTTACCCTACGAGCAGTACTTC
d_call: -; v_call: TRBV6-6; j_call: TRBJ2-2; clone_size: -; cdr3_aa: CASRYLGPVVAGELFF; cdr3_nt: TGTGCCAGCAGATATTTGGGGCCGGTTGTCGCCGGGGAGCTGTTTTTT
d_call: -; v_call: TRBV6-5; j_call: TRBJ1-1; clone_size: -; cdr3_aa: CASNPGQNTEAFF; cdr3_nt: TGTGCCAGCAACCCGGGACAGAACACTGAAGCTTTCTTT
d_call: -; v_call: TRBV19; j_call: TRBJ1-5; clone_size: -; cdr3_aa: CASNPSSFNQPQHF; cdr3_nt: TGTGCCAGTAACCCAAGCAGCTTCAATCAGCCCCAGCATTTT
d_call: -; v_call: TRBV27; j_call: TRBJ2-7; clone_size: -; cdr3_aa: CASGSGLSYEQYF; cdr3_nt: TGTGCCAGCGGGAGCGGGCTCTCCTACGAGCAGTACTTC
d_call: TRBD1; v_call: TRBV10-1; j_call: TRBJ2-7; clone_size: -; cdr3_aa: CASSAGTGGTFYEQYF; cdr3_nt: TGCGCCAGCAGTGCTGGGACAGGGGGAACCTTCTACGAGCAGTACTTC